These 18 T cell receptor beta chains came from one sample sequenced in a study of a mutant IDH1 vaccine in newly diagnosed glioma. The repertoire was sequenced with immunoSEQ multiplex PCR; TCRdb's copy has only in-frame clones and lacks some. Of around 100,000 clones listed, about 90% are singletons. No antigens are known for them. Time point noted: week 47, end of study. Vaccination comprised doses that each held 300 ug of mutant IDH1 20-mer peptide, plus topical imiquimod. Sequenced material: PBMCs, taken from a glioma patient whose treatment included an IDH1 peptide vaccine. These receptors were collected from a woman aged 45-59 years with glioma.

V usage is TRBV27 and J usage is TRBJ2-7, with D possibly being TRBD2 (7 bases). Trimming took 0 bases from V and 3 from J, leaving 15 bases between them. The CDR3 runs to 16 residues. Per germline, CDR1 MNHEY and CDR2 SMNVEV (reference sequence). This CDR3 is CASSLSQGPGGYEQYF. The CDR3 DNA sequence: TGTGCCAGCAGTTTATCCCAGGGGCCGGGGGGCTACGAGCAGTACTTC.

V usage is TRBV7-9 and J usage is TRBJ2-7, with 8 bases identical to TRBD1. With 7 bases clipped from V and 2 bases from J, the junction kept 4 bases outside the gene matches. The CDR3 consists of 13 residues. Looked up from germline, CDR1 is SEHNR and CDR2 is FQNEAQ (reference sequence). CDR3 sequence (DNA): TGTGCCAGCACCCGGGACAGGACCTACGAGCAGTACTTC. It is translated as CASTRDRTYEQYF.

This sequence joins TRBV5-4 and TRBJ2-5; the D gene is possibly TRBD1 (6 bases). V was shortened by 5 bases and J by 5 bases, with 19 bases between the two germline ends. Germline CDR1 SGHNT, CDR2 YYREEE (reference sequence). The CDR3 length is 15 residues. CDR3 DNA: TGTGCCAGCAGAACTATCGGGACACCCCGGGAGACCCAGTACTTC. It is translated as CASRTIGTPRETQYF.

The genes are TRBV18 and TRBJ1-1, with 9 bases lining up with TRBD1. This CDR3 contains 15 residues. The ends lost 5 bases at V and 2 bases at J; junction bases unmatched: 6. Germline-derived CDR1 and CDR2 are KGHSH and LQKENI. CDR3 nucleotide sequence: TGTGCCAGCTCAACAAGGACAGGGGCTAACACTGAAGCTTTCTTT. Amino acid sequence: CASSTRTGANTEAFF.

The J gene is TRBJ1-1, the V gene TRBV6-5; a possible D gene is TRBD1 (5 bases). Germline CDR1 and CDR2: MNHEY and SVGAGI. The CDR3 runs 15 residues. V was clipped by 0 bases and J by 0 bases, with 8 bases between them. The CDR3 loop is CASSYSGTLNTEAFF. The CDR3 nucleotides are TGTGCCAGCAGTTACTCCGGGACCCTGAACACTGAAGCTTTCTTT.

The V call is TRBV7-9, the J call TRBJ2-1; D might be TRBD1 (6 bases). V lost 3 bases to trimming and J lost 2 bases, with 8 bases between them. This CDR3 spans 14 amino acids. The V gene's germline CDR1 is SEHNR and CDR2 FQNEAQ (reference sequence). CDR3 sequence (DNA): TGTGCCAGCAGCTTCTGGGGGCCCTACAATGAGCAGTTCTTC. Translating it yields CASSFWGPYNEQFF.

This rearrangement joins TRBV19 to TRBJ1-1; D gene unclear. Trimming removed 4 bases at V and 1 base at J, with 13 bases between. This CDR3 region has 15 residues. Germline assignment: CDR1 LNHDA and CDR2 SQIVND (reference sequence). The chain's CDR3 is CASSTIRRRNTEAFF. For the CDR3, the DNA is TGTGCCAGTAGTACAATCCGACGTAGGAACACTGAAGCTTTCTTT.

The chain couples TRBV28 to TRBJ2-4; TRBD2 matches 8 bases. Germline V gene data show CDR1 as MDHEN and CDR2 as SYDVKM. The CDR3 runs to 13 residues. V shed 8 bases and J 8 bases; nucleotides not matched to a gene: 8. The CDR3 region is CASGWAGGDIQYF. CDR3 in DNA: TGTGCCAGCGGGTGGGCGGGGGGCGACATTCAGTACTTC.

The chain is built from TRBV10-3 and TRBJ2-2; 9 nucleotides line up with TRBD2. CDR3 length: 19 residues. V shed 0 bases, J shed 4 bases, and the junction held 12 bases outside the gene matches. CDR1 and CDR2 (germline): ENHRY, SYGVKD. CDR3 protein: CAISESRLAGTSSTGELFF. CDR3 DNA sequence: TGTGCCATCAGTGAGTCGAGGTTGGCCGGGACTAGCTCCACCGGGGAGCTGTTTTTT.

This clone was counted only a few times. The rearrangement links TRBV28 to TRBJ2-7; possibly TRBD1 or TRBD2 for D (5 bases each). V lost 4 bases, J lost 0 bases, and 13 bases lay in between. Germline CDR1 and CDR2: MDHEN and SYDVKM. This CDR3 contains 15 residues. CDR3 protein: CASSSPSGSSYEQYF. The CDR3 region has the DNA TGTGCCAGCAGTTCCCCTTCAGGGAGCTCCTACGAGCAGTACTTC.

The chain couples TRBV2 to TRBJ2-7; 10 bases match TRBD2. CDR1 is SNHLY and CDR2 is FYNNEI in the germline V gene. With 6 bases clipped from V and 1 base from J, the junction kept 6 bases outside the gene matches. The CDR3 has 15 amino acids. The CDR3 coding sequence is TGTGCCAGCAGGGAGGGACTAGCGCTGTCCTACGAGCAGTACTTC. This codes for CASREGLALSYEQYF. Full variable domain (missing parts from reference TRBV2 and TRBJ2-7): EPEVTQTPSHQVTQMGQEVILRCVPISNHLYFYWYRQILGQKVEFLVSFYNNEISEKSEIFDDQFSVERPDGSNFTLKIRSTKLEDSAMYFCASREGLALSYEQYFGPGTRLTVT.

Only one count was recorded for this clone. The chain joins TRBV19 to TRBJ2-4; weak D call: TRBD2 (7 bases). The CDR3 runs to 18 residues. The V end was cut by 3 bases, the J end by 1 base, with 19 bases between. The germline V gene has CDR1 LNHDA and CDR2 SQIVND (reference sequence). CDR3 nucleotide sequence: TGTGCCAGTAGTATTACCATAGGAGGGGGGGGCGCCAAAAACATTCAGTACTTC. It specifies CASSITIGGGGAKNIQYF.

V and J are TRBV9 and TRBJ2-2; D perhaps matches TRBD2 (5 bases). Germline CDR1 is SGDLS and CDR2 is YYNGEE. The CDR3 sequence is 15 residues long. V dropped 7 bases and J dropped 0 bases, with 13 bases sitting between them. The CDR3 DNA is TGTGCCAGCGGTGGCGGGCGTTCGAACACCGGGGAGCTGTTTTTT. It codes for CASGGGRSNTGELFF. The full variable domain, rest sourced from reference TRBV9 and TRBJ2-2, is DSGVTQTPKHLITATGQRVTLRCSPRSGDLSVYWYQQSLDQGLQFLIQYYNGEERAKGNILERFSAQQFPDLHSELNLSSLELGDSALYFCASGGGRSNTGELFFGEGSRLTVL.

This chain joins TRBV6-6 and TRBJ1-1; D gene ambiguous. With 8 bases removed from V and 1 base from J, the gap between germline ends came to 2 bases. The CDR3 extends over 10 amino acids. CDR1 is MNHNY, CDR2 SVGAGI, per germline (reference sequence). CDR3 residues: CASSNTEAFF. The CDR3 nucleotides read TGTGCCAGCTCGAACACTGAAGCTTTCTTT.

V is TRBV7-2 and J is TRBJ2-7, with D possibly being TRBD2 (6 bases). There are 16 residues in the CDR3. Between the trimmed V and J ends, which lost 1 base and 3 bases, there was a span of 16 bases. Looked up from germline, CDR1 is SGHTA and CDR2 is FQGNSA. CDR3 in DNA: TGTGCCAGCAGCTTAGGGGGGGTGACGGGGATCTACGAGCAGTACTTC. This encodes CASSLGGVTGIYEQYF.

CDR3 DNA sequence: TGTGCCAGCAGCTTAGACGGCGGGAGTGCATACGAGCAGTACTTC. It yields the protein CASSLDGGSAYEQYF. The rearrangement joins TRBV7-9 to TRBJ2-7; TRBD2 matches at 7 bases. The ends lost 1 base at V and 4 bases at J; junction bases unmatched: 7. The CDR3 covers 15 residues. CDR1 and CDR2 from the germline V gene are SEHNR and FQNEAQ (reference sequence).

The chain's CDR3 is CSGLAGITDTQYF. CDR3 nucleotide sequence: TGCAGCGGACTAGCGGGGATCACAGATACGCAGTATTTT. This chain uses TRBV29-1 with TRBJ2-3; the match to TRBD2 covers 11 bases. Unmatched junction bases numbered 2, after V lost 7 bases and J lost 2 bases. The CDR3 totals 13 residues. The V gene's germline CDR1 is SQVTM and CDR2 ANQGSEA.

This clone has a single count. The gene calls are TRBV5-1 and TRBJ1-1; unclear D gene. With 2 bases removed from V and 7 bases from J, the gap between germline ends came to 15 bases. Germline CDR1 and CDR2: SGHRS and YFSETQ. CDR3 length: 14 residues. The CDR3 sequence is CASSLERPDHEAFF. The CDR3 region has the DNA TGCGCCAGCAGCTTAGAGAGACCGGACCATGAAGCTTTCTTT.